These 26 T cell receptor beta chains came from one sample sequenced in a study of control samples from healthy donors and cancer patients. Repertoires were generated with immunoSEQ multiplex PCR, while TCRdb's copy carries only in-frame clones and drops some. The sample shows about 130,000 clones, around 94% of them seen only once. The source material was PBMCs. Receptors were obtained from a man in his fifties or sixties with colorectal cancer.

The chain links TRBV7-9 to TRBJ2-7, with D unresolved. Germline values: CDR1 SEHNR, CDR2 FQNEAQ (reference sequence). CDR3 length: 15 residues. V was shortened by 4 bases and J by 2 bases, with 15 bases between the two germline ends. The CDR3 bases are TGTGCCAGCAGCTCAGGTCCGACCGACCCCTACGAGCAGTACTTC. Translation: CASSSGPTDPYEQYF.

This clone appeared once. V is TRBV18 and J is TRBJ2-3; the D is unclear. Per germline, CDR1 KGHSH and CDR2 LQKENI. CDR3 length: 16 residues. V lost 2 bases and J lost 0, with 12 bases in between. The CDR3 DNA reads as TGTGCCAGCTCACCATCATTATCCATTAGCACAGATACGCAGTATTTT. Amino acids: CASSPSLSISTDTQYF. The variable domain in full, with the rest retrieved from reference TRBV18 and TRBJ2-3, is NAGVMQNPRHLVRRRGQEARLRCSPMKGHSHVYWYRQLPEEGLKFMVYLQKENIIDESGMPKERFSAEFPKEGPSILRIQQVVRGDSAAYFCASSPSLSISTDTQYFGPGTRLTVL.

V and J are TRBV6-2 or TRBV6-3 and TRBJ2-7; a weak D match, TRBD2 (5 bases). V was trimmed by 5 bases and J by 1 base, leaving 12 bases between them. CDR3 length: 14 residues. The germline CDR1 and CDR2 sequences are MNHEY and SVGEGT. CDR3 sequence reads: CASSLLGLSYEQYF. In DNA form, the CDR3 reads TGTGCCAGCAGTCTCCTCGGACTTTCCTACGAGCAGTACTTC.

This clone was picked up one time. This sequence joins TRBV6-2 or TRBV6-3 and TRBJ2-3, with 7 bases aligning to TRBD2. Trimming cost V 2 bases and J 2 bases; bases outside gene matches: 4. The CDR3 runs to 15 residues. Germline CDR1 reads MNHEY; CDR2 reads SVGEGT. The CDR3, as DNA: TGTGCCAGCAGTTACCAAGCGGGGATCACAGATACGCAGTATTTT. It encodes CASSYQAGITDTQYF.

The CDR3 DNA is TGCGCCAGCAGCCAAGAGTCCGGGGCGGGCGGGGAGACCCAGTACTTC. The encoded protein is CASSQESGAGGETQYF. The chain employs TRBV4-3 and TRBJ2-5, with D perhaps assigned TRBD1 or TRBD2 (5 bases each). V lost 0 bases and J lost 5, with 16 bases in between. Germline V gene data show CDR1 as LGHNA and CDR2 as YSLEER. The CDR3 has 16 amino acids.

The chain couples TRBV9 to TRBJ1-4; D remains unclear. CDR3 size: 13 residues. The V end lost 3 bases, the J end lost 7 bases, and 10 bases lay between the germline ends. CDR1 is SGDLS and CDR2 is YYNGEE in the germline V gene. The CDR3 coding sequence is TGTGCCAGCAGCGAGCAGGCGTCTGAAAAACTGTTTTTT. Translation gives CASSEQASEKLFF. Supplemented by reference TRBV9 and TRBJ1-4, the full variable domain reads DSGVTQTPKHLITATGQRVTLRCSPRSGDLSVYWYQQSLDQGLQFLIQYYNGEERAKGNILERFSAQQFPDLHSELNLSSLELGDSALYFCASSEQASEKLFFGSGTQLSVL.

V is TRBV7-9 and J is TRBJ1-1, with TRBD1 identical over 7 bases. The V and J ends lost 3 bases and 8 bases, in that order; junction bases with no gene match: 6. The germline V gene has CDR1 SEHNR and CDR2 FQNEAQ (reference sequence). The length of the CDR3 is 13 residues. The CDR3 DNA sequence: TGTGCCAGCAGCTTGATTGAGGGGGCGGAAGCTTTCTTT. It encodes CASSLIEGAEAFF.

V is TRBV10-3 and J is TRBJ1-1; TRBD1 might be the D (6 bases). Germline V gene sequence: CDR1 ENHRY, CDR2 SYGVKD. The CDR3 contains 14 residues. The V end was cut by 4 bases, the J end by 4 bases, with 13 bases between. CDR3 residues: CAISVSDRRTEAFF. As DNA, the CDR3 is TGTGCCATCAGTGTCTCAGACAGGCGCACTGAAGCTTTCTTT.

The V and J genes are TRBV6-5 and TRBJ2-3; D could derive from TRBD1 or TRBD2 (7 bases each). Between the trimmed V and J ends, which lost 0 bases and 2 bases, there was a span of 12 bases. The CDR3 has 16 amino acids. CDR1 MNHEY and CDR2 SVGAGI come from the germline V gene. The CDR3 region is CASSYSQGGPTDTQYF. CDR3 DNA sequence: TGTGCCAGCAGTTACTCGCAGGGGGGGCCCACAGATACGCAGTATTTT.

The chain has TRBV5-1 and TRBJ2-7, with 8 positions matching TRBD1. Germline V gene data show CDR1 as SGHRS and CDR2 as YFSETQ. This CDR3 region has 16 residues. The V segment lost 3 bases and the J segment 5 bases; nucleotides outside the gene matches: 13. The CDR3 DNA reads as TGCGCCAGCAGCTCCCTTCCAGGGGGCATATTGGACGAGCAGTACTTC. It yields the protein CASSSLPGGILDEQYF.

This clone was recorded only once. The chain combines TRBV5-4 with TRBJ2-5; 9 nucleotides agree with TRBD1. This CDR3 is 15 amino acids long. Germline-derived CDR1 and CDR2 are SGHNT and YYREEE (reference sequence). V dropped 5 bases and J dropped 1; count of bases not matched to a gene: 6. CDR3 sequence reads: CASSRATGGQETQYF. In nucleotides, the CDR3 is TGTGCCAGCAGTCGAGCGACAGGGGGCCAAGAGACCCAGTACTTC. Full variable domain (outside the CDR3, taken from reference TRBV5-4 and TRBJ2-5): ETGVTQSPTHLIKTRGQQVTLRCSSQSGHNTVSWYQQALGQGPQFIFQYYREEENGRGNFPPRFSGLQFPNYSSELNVNALELDDSALYLCASSRATGGQETQYFGPGTRLLVL.

This clone was counted once. The chain links TRBV9 to TRBJ2-7; tentative D call: TRBD1 (7 bases). The V end was cut by 0 bases, the J end by 6 bases, with 16 bases between. CDR1 is SGDLS, CDR2 YYNGEE, per germline. There are 15 residues in the CDR3. The DNA of the CDR3 is TGTGCCAGCAGCGTAGCGGGGGCAGGGGGATTCGAGCAGTACTTC. Amino acid sequence: CASSVAGAGGFEQYF.

This chain links TRBV27 with TRBJ1-2; D gene unclear. The CDR3 totals 11 residues. Trimming stripped 6 bases from V and 4 bases from J, with 6 bases between. Germline CDR1 is MNHEY and CDR2 is SMNVEV (reference sequence). In DNA, the CDR3 is TGTGCCAGCAGGGACGTCTATGGCTACACCTTC. Translation gives CASRDVYGYTF.

The chain carries TRBV7-2 and TRBJ1-1, with 7 bases identical to TRBD1. CDR1 and CDR2 from the germline V gene are SGHTA and FQGNSA. The ends lost 5 bases at V and 3 bases at J; junction bases unmatched: 6. The CDR3 runs 14 residues. CDR3 nucleotide sequence: TGTGCCAGCAGCGCCCGACAGGGCTACACTGAAGCTTTCTTT. This sequence encodes CASSARQGYTEAFF.

The table lists this clone with a count of one. CDR3 protein: CASSSARGGRGTEAFF. The CDR3 DNA sequence: TGCGCCAGCAGCTCCGCTCGAGGGGGTCGCGGCACTGAAGCTTTCTTT. The genes are TRBV5-1 and TRBJ1-1, with a tentative D call TRBD1 (6 bases). The CDR3 totals 16 residues. The germline V gene encodes CDR1 SGHRS and CDR2 YFSETQ. V was cut by 3 bases and J by 4 bases, with 19 bases left in between.

The V gene is TRBV5-4, the J gene TRBJ2-3; TRBD2 agrees at 9 bases. Germline values: CDR1 SGHNT, CDR2 YYREEE (reference sequence). The V segment lost 4 bases and the J segment 0 bases; nucleotides outside the gene matches: 3. The CDR3 extends over 15 amino acids. DNA of the CDR3: TGTGCCAGCAGCCAGACTAGCGGCAGCACAGATACGCAGTATTTT. It encodes CASSQTSGSTDTQYF.

J is TRBJ2-7 and V is TRBV15; 13 bases are a match to TRBD2. After removal of 5 bases from V and 0 bases from J, the junction contained 10 bases not matched to a gene. The CDR3 is 18 residues long. CDR1 is LNHNV and CDR2 is YYDKDF in the germline V gene (reference sequence). CDR3 sequence: CATSDRLAGGPSSYEQYF. Written as DNA, the CDR3 is TGTGCCACCAGCGACCGACTAGCGGGGGGCCCGAGCTCCTACGAGCAGTACTTC.

This clone was seen just once. This sequence joins TRBV19 and TRBJ1-5, with 9 bases lining up with TRBD1. Germline V gene lookup returns CDR1 LNHDA and CDR2 SQIVND (reference sequence). The J segment lost 6 bases and the V segment lost 6 bases, leaving 15 bases of the junction unmatched. This CDR3 is 17 amino acids long. The CDR3 spells CASSSALGTGIGQPQHF. CDR3 nucleotides: TGTGCCAGTAGCAGCGCCCTAGGGACAGGGATAGGTCAGCCCCAGCATTTT.

CDR3 region: CASSANRGTSTGELFF. The CDR3 nucleotides are TGCGCCAGCAGCGCTAACAGGGGGACCAGCACCGGGGAGCTGTTTTTT. The rearrangement uses TRBV4-1 and TRBJ2-2, with 8 bases that match TRBD1. Germline values: CDR1 MGHRA, CDR2 YSYEKL. V trimming: 5 bases; J trimming: 4 bases; junction bases outside the gene matches: 9. The CDR3 consists of 16 residues.

CDR3 DNA sequence: TGTGCCAGCAGGAGGGACGGCTCCTACGAGCAGTACTTC. It is translated as CASRRDGSYEQYF. J is TRBJ2-7 and V is TRBV27; D is possibly TRBD1 or TRBD2 (5 bases each). Germline CDR1 and CDR2: MNHEY and SMNVEV (reference sequence). The CDR3 contains 13 residues. V was clipped by 6 bases and J by 0 bases, with 9 bases between them.

The V gene is TRBV7-9, the J gene TRBJ1-1; TRBD1 matches at 7 bases. Germline lookup yields CDR1 SEHNR and CDR2 FQNEAQ (reference sequence). V lost 5 bases to trimming and J lost 2 bases; unmatched junction nucleotides: 5. The CDR3 consists of 14 residues. CDR3 DNA sequence: TGTGCCAGCAGCCAACAGGGGACTAACACTGAAGCTTTCTTT. Protein product: CASSQQGTNTEAFF. Using reference TRBV7-9 and TRBJ1-1 for the parts outside the CDR3, the full variable domain is DTGVSQNPRHKITKRGQNVTFRCDPISEHNRLYWYRQTLGQGPEFLTYFQNEAQLEKSRLLSDRFSAERPKGSFSTLEIQRTEQGDSAMYLCASSQQGTNTEAFFGQGTRLTVV.

The chain couples TRBV11-2 to TRBJ1-1; D is ambiguous. Trimming pared 8 bases from V and 2 bases from J, leaving 12 bases between. CDR3 length: 13 amino acids. Germline values: CDR1 SGHAT, CDR2 FQNNGV. The CDR3 DNA reads TGTGCCAGCGGCGGACGGAGCAACACTGAAGCTTTCTTT. Translation gives CASGGRSNTEAFF.

The rearrangement joins TRBV24-1 to TRBJ1-3; D uncertain. The V and J ends lost 5 bases and 2 bases respectively, with 9 bases between them. Germline assignment: CDR1 KGHDR and CDR2 SFDVKD. The CDR3 is made up of 14 amino acids. DNA of the CDR3: TGTGCCACCAGTGGGCGGAAACCTGGAAACACCATATATTTT. It codes for CATSGRKPGNTIYF.

The rearrangement joins TRBV30 to TRBJ2-1; the D gene is possibly TRBD1 (6 bases). Germline V gene sequence: CDR1 GTSNPN, CDR2 SVGIG (reference sequence). V lost 1 base and J lost 0, with 13 bases in between. The CDR3 length is 16 residues. CDR3 DNA: TGTGCCTGGAGTGCCAAACAGGGAAGCTCCTACAATGAGCAGTTCTTC. Protein product: CAWSAKQGSSYNEQFF.

The chain joins TRBV7-2 to TRBJ1-1; 9 bases align to TRBD1. J was trimmed by 6 bases and V by 7 bases; bases with no gene match: 9. CDR1 is SGHTA and CDR2 is FQGNSA in the germline V gene. CDR3 length equals 14 residues. CDR3 in DNA: TGTGCCAGCACCCCGGACAGGGGTAATCCTGAAGCTTTCTTT. Translating it yields CASTPDRGNPEAFF. Full variable domain (remainder filled in from reference TRBV7-2 and TRBJ1-1): GAGVSQSPSNKVTEKGKDVELRCDPISGHTALYWYRQSLGQGLEFLIYFQGNSAPDKSGLPSDRFSAERTGGSVSTLTIQRTQQEDSAVYLCASTPDRGNPEAFFGQGTRLTVV.

This clone is a singleton in its sample. This chain joins TRBV12-3 or TRBV12-4 and TRBJ1-1; tentatively, D is TRBD1 (5 bases). V dropped 8 bases and J dropped 1 base, with 8 bases sitting between them. The CDR3 consists of 12 residues. CDR3 region: CASGQGNTEAFF. In nucleotides, the CDR3 is TGTGCCAGCGGGCAGGGGAACACTGAAGCTTTCTTT.